This T cell receptor (beta chain) was captured by sequencing in a study of T cell responses to AZD1222 COVID-19 vaccine. Germline V lookup: CDR1 MGHRA, CDR2 YSYEKL. The J segment lost 7 bases and the V segment lost 2 bases, leaving 7 bases of the junction unmatched. The CDR3 length is 16 residues. Study-wide findings and caveats: Two AZD1222 doses significantly raised spike-specific TCR breadth and depth over controls. Baseline serostatus was positive in only 5 to 7 AZD1222 recipients. The sample set comprised mostly white British donors with more females, and clonal diversity was possibly underestimated.

The assay was immunoSEQ multiplex PCR, and TCRdb's table has in-frame clones only and misses some. The table includes 120,000 or so clones, approximately 88% detected once. Regarding this clone: Its antigen remains unknown.

This material consisted of peripheral blood, taken on day 0 of MenACWY control vaccination. The chain recombines TRBV4-1 with TRBJ1-6, with 8 bases fitting TRBD1. The origin of this receptor is an adult in good health. The DNA for the CDR3 is TGCGCCAGCAGCCAACCCAGGACAGGGTTAAATTCACCCCTCCACTTT. Its protein product is CASSQPRTGLNSPLHF.